This paragraph covers one T cell receptor beta chain sequence. Its antigen remains unidentified. The J segment lost 0 bases and the V segment lost 0 bases, leaving 9 bases of the junction unmatched. This CDR3 contains 18 residues. The germline CDR1 and CDR2 sequences are MNHEY and SVGAGI. These data come from a study of T-cell memory formation after mild COVID-19. As for the study in general: Largely, TCR clusters stayed within a single donor. Regarding the study as a whole: Some clones that responded were present in memory (sampled pre-infection), which suggests cross-reactive memory joined. Contracting clones from day 15 to 85 had balanced CD4/CD8; later expanders favoured CD4+.

Researchers used 5'RACE with constant-segment primers to make TCR alpha and TCR beta cDNA libraries that carry sample barcodes and UMIs. TCRdb called the 5' RACE reads again in MiXCR, with one record for every CDR3 protein. The sample holds some 210,000 distinct CDR3 sequences, around 17% seen once. The J gene is TRBJ2-3, the V gene TRBV6-5; 7 bases line up with TRBD2. Sequenced material: PBMCs or a T cell subset sorted from them (not recorded which). The clonotype comes from an adult woman who had mild COVID-19 (a few samples of this study predate the infection). Cell type and time point are not known. The CDR3 coding sequence is TGTGCCAGCAGTTACTCGATTAGGAGCGGGGCTAGCACAGATACGCAGTATTTT. Amino acids: CASSYSIRSGASTDTQYF.